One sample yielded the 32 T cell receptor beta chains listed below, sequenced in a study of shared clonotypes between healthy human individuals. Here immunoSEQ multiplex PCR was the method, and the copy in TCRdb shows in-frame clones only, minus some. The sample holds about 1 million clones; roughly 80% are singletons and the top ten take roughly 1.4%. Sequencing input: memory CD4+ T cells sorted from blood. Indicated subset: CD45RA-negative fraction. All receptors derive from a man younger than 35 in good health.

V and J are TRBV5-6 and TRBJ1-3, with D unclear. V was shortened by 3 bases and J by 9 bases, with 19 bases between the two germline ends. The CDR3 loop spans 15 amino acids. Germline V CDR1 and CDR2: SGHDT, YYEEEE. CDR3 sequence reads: CASSSDGPLESTIYF. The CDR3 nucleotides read TGTGCCAGCAGCTCCGACGGGCCTCTGGAATCCACCATATATTTT.

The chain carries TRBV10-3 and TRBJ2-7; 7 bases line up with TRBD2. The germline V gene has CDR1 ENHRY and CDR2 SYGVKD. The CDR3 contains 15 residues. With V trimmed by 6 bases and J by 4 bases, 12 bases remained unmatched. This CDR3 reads CAIRIDFGGGYEQYF. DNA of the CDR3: TGTGCCATCAGGATCGATTTCGGGGGAGGGTACGAGCAGTACTTC.

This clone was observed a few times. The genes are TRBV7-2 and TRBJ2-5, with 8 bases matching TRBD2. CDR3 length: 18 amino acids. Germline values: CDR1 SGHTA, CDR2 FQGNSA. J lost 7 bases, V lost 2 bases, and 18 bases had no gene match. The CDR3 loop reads CASSLSNVIAGSHGTQYF. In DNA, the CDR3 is TGTGCCAGCAGCTTATCTAACGTCATAGCGGGAAGCCACGGGACCCAGTACTTC.

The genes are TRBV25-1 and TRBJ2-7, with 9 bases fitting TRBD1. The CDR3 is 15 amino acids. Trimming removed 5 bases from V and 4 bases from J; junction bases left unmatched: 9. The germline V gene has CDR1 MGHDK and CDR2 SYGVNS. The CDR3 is CASSRPGQGRYEQYF. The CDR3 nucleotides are TGTGCCAGCAGTCGACCGGGACAGGGAAGGTACGAGCAGTACTTC.

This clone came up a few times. As DNA, the CDR3 is TGTGCCAGCTCACTGGCCCCCACGGGTACTGAGCAGTTCTTC. It yields the protein CASSLAPTGTEQFF. J is TRBJ2-1 and V is TRBV18; no reliable D call. Germline values: CDR1 KGHSH, CDR2 LQKENI. The CDR3 is made up of 14 amino acids. Trimming shortened V by 4 bases and J by 9 bases, and 16 bases separated the two germline ends.

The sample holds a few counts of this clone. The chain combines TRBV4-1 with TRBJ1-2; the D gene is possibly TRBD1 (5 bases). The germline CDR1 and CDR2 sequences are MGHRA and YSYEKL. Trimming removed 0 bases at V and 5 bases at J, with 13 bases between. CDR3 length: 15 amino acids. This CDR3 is CASSQDKQGAYGYTF. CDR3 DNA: TGCGCCAGCAGCCAAGATAAGCAGGGCGCTTATGGCTACACCTTC.

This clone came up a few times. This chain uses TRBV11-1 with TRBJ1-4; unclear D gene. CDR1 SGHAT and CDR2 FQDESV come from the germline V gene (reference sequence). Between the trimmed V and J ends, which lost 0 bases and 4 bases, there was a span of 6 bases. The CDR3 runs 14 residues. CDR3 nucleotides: TGTGCCAGCAGCTTAGCCGGTGTTAATGAAAAACTGTTTTTT. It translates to CASSLAGVNEKLFF.

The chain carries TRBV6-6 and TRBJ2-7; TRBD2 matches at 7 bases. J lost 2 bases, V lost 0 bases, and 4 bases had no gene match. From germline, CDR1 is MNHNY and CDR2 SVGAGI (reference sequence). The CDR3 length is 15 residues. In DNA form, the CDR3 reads TGTGCCAGCAGTTACTCACTAGCGACCGCCTACGAGCAGTACTTC. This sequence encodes CASSYSLATAYEQYF.

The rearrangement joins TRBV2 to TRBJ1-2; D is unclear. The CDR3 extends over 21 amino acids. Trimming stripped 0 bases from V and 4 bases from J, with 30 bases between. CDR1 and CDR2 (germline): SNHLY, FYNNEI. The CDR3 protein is CASSEALRWVVQPDSIYGYTF. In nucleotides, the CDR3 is TGTGCCAGCAGTGAAGCGCTTCGTTGGGTGGTTCAACCCGACTCGATCTATGGCTACACCTTC. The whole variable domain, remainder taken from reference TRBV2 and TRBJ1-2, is EPEVTQTPSHQVTQMGQEVILRCVPISNHLYFYWYRQILGQKVEFLVSFYNNEISEKSEIFDDQFSVERPDGSNFTLKIRSTKLEDSAMYFCASSEALRWVVQPDSIYGYTFGSGTRLTVV.

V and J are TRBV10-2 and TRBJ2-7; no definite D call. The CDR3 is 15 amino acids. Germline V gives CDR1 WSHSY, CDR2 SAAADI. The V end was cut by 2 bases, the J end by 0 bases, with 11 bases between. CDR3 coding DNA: TGCGCCAGCAGTGAGATAGTTGGTGGCTCCTACGAGCAGTACTTC. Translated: CASSEIVGGSYEQYF.

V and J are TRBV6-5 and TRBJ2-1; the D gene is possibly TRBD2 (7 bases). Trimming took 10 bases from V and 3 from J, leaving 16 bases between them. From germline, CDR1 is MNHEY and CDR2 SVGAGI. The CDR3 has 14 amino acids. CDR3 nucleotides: TGTGCCACTGCTCGGGGGGCCGGCTACAATGAGCAGTTCTTC. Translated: CATARGAGYNEQFF.

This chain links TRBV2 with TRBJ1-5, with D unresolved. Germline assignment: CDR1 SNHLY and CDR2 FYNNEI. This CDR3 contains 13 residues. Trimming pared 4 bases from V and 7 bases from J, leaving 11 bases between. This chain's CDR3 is CASSAAPAQPQHF. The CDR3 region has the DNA TGTGCCAGCAGTGCGGCTCCGGCCCAGCCCCAGCATTTT.

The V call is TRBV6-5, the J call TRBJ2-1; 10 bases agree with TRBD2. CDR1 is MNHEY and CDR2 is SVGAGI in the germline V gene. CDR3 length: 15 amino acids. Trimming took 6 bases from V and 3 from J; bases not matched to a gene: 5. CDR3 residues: CASRLSGGVYNEQFF. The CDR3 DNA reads TGTGCCAGCAGACTCAGCGGGGGGGTCTACAATGAGCAGTTCTTC.

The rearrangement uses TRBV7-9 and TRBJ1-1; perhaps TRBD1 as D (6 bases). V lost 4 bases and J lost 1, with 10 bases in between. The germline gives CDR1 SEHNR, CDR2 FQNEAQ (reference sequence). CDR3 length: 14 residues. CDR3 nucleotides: TGTGCCAGCAGCTCGAACAGGGAGAACACTGAAGCTTTCTTT. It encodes CASSSNRENTEAFF.

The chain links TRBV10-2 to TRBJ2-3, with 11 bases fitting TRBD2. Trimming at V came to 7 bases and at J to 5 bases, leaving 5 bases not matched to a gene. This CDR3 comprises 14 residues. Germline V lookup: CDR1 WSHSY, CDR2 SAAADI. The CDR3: CASKLAGDLDTQYF. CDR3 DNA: TGCGCCAGCAAACTAGCGGGAGATTTAGATACGCAGTATTTT.

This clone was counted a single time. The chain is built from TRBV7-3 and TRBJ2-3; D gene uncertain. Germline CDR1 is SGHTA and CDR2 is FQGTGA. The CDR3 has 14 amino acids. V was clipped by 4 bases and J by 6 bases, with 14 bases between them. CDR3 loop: CASSSGLTGDTQYF. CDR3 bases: TGTGCCAGCAGCTCCGGTTTAACCGGGGATACGCAGTATTTT.

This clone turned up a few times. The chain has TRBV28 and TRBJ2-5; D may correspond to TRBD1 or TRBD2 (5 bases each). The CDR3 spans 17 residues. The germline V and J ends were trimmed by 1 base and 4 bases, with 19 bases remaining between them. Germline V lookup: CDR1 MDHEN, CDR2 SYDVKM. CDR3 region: CASSLSPLNRGGETQYF. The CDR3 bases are TGTGCCAGCAGTTTATCCCCTCTTAACCGTGGGGGAGAGACCCAGTACTTC.

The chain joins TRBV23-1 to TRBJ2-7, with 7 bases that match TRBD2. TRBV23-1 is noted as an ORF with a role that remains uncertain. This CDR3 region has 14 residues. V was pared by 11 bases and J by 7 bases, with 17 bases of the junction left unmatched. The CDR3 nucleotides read TGCGCCGTCGTTCGGGGGGACGTCCTGGTGGAGCAGTACTTC. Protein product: CAVVRGDVLVEQYF.

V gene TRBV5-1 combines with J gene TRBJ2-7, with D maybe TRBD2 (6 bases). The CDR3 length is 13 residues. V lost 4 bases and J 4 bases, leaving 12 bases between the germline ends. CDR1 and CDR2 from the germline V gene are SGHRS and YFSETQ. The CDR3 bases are TGCGCCAGCAGCCCGGGACTTCAATACGAGCAGTACTTC. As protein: CASSPGLQYEQYF.

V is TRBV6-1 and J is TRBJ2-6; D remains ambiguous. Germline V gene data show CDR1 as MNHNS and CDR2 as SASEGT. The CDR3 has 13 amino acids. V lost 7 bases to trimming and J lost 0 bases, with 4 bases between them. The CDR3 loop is CASMGSGANVLTF. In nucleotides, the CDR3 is TGTGCCAGCATGGGCTCTGGGGCCAACGTCCTGACTTTC.

Here the CDR3 DNA reads TGTGCCAGCAGTGATTTAGTGCTAGCGGATTACGAGCAGTACTTC. Protein sequence: CASSDLVLADYEQYF. V usage is TRBV2 and J usage is TRBJ2-7, with 7 bases identical to TRBD2. Germline V lookup: CDR1 SNHLY, CDR2 FYNNEI. CDR3 size: 15 residues. The V and J ends lost 3 bases and 4 bases, in that order; junction bases with no gene match: 9.

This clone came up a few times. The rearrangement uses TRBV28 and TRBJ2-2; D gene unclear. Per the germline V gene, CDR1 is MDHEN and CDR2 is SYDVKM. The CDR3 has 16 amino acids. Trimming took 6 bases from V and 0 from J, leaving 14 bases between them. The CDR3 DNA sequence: TGTGCCAGCAGCCTACGTCACCGCGCGAACACCGGGGAGCTGTTTTTT. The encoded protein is CASSLRHRANTGELFF.

CDR3 sequence: CASSENGRATDTQYF. The CDR3 DNA sequence: TGTGCCAGCAGTGAAAACGGGAGGGCCACAGATACGCAGTATTTT. This rearrangement joins TRBV2 to TRBJ2-3; the match to TRBD2 covers 8 bases. CDR1 and CDR2 (germline): SNHLY, FYNNEI. CDR3 length: 15 amino acids. The V segment lost 2 bases and the J segment 2 bases; nucleotides outside the gene matches: 3.

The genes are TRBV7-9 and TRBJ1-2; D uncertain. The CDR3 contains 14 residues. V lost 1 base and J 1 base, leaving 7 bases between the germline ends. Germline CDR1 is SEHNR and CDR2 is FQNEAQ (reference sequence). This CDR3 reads CASSLGSLNYGYTF. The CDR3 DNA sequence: TGTGCCAGCAGCTTAGGCAGCCTTAACTATGGCTACACCTTC.

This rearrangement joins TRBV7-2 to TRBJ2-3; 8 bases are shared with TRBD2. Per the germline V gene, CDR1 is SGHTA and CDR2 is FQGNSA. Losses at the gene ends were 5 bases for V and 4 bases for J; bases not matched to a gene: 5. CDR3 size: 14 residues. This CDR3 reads CASSTGLAADTQYF. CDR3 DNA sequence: TGTGCCAGCAGCACCGGACTAGCCGCAGATACGCAGTATTTT.

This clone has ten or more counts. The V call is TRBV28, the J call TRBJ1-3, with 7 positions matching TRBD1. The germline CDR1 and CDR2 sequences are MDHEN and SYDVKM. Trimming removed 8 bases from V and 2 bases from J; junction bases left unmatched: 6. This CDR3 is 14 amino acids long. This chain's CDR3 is CASYRGKAGNTIYF. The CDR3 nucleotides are TGTGCCAGCTACAGGGGCAAGGCTGGAAACACCATATATTTT.

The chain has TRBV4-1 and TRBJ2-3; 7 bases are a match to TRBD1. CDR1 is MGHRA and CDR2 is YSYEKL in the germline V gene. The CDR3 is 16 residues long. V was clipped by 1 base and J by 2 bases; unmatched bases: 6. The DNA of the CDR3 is TGCGCCAGCAGCCAAGGCCCGGGACAGAACACAGATACGCAGTATTTT. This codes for CASSQGPGQNTDTQYF.

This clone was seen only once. The CDR3 nucleotides are TGTGCCAGCAGCCTCACAGGGGAAGTATATCAGCCCCAGCATTTT. Translated: CASSLTGEVYQPQHF. The chain is built from TRBV5-5 and TRBJ1-5; 7 positions agree with TRBD1. The junction had 9 bases not matched to a gene; V was cut back by 4 bases and J by 5 bases. Germline lookup yields CDR1 SGHKS and CDR2 YYEKEE (reference sequence). This CDR3 is built from 15 residues.

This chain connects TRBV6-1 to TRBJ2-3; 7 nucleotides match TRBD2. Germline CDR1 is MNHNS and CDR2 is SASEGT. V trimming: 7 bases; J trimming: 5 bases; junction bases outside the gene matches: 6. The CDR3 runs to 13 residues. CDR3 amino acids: CASTRREQDTQYF. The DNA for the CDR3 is TGTGCCAGCACGAGGCGGGAGCAAGATACGCAGTATTTT.

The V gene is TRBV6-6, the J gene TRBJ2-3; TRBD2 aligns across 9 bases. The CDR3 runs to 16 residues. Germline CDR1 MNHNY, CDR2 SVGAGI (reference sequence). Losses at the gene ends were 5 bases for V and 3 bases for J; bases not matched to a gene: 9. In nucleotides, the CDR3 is TGTGCCAGCAGTAGGGGCGCGGGAGGGGAGACAGATACGCAGTATTTT. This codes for CASSRGAGGETDTQYF.

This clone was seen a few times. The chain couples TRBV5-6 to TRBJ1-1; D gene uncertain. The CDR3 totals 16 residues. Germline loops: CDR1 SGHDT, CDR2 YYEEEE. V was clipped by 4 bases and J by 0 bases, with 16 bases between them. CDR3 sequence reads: CASSPGGGPMNTEAFF. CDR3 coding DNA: TGTGCCAGCAGCCCAGGTGGAGGGCCAATGAACACTGAAGCTTTCTTT.

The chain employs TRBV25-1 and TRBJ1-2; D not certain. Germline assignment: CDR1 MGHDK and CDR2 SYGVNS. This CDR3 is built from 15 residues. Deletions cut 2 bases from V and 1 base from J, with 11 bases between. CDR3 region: CASSEEGTFNYGYTF. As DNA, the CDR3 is TGTGCCAGCAGTGAAGAGGGAACCTTTAACTATGGCTACACCTTC.